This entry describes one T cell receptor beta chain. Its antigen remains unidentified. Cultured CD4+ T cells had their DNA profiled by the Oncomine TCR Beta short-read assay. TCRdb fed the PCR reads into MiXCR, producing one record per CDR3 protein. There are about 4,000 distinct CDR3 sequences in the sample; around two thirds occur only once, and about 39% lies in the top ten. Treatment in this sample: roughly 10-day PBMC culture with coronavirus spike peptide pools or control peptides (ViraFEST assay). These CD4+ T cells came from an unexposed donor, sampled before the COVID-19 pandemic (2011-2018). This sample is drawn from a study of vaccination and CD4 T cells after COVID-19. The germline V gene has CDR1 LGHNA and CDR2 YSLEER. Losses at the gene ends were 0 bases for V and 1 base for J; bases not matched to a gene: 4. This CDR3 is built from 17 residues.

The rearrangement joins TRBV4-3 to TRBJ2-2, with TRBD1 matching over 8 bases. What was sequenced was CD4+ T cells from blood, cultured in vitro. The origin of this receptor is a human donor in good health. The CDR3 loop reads CASSQDWTGMNTGELFF. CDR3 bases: TGCGCCAGCAGCCAAGATTGGACAGGGATGAACACCGGGGAGCTGTTTTTT.